These 13 T cell receptor beta chains share one sample of origin, sequenced in a study of cytomegalovirus exposure and HLA in healthy donors. A multiplex PCR was run with 60 Vbeta primers and 13 Jbeta primers. Generated by immunoSEQ multiplex PCR, the TCRdb table keeps only in-frame clones and is missing some. The sample holds about 130,000 clones, less than 85% seen once. Sequenced material: PBMCs. The receptors stem from a female donor in good health and CMV-seronegative.

The rearrangement joins TRBV6-5 to TRBJ1-4; D gene unclear. The germline V gene has CDR1 MNHEY and CDR2 SVGAGI. The CDR3 sequence is 16 residues long. V was pared by 0 bases and J by 0 bases, with 8 bases between. The CDR3 region has the DNA TGTGCCAGCAGTTACTCGAGTGGTACAACTAATGAAAAACTGTTTTTT. This codes for CASSYSSGTTNEKLFF.

The chain carries TRBV5-4 and TRBJ2-7, with D uncertain. Germline V gives CDR1 SGHNT, CDR2 YYREEE (reference sequence). V dropped 0 bases and J dropped 2 bases, with 12 bases sitting between them. The CDR3 contains 15 residues. This CDR3 is CASSLGSSIAYEQYF. As DNA, the CDR3 is TGTGCCAGCAGCTTGGGTAGTTCCATAGCCTACGAGCAGTACTTC. Filled out from reference TRBV5-4 and TRBJ2-7, the complete variable domain reads ETGVTQSPTHLIKTRGQQVTLRCSSQSGHNTVSWYQQALGQGPQFIFQYYREEENGRGNFPPRFSGLQFPNYSSELNVNALELDDSALYLCASSLGSSIAYEQYFGPGTRLTVT.

The chain joins TRBV11-2 to TRBJ1-1, with 8 nucleotides matching TRBD1. The J segment lost 5 bases and the V segment lost 5 bases, leaving 4 bases of the junction unmatched. Germline V CDR1 and CDR2: SGHAT, FQNNGV. This CDR3 is 13 amino acids long. DNA of the CDR3: TGTGCCAGCAGCGTTACAGGGGGGACTGAAGCTTTCTTT. Residues: CASSVTGGTEAFF.

J is TRBJ1-5 and V is TRBV19; 7 bases are shared with TRBD1. V was clipped by 6 bases and J by 4 bases; unmatched bases: 6. This CDR3 is built from 14 residues. Germline lookup yields CDR1 LNHDA and CDR2 SQIVND (reference sequence). CDR3 DNA sequence: TGTGCCAGTAGGGTCACACAGGGGAATCAGCCCCAGCATTTT. Protein: CASRVTQGNQPQHF.

CDR3 residues: CASARDSSSYEQYF. The DNA of the CDR3 is TGTGCCAGCGCGAGGGACAGCAGCTCCTACGAGCAGTACTTC. The rearrangement joins TRBV10-3 to TRBJ2-5, with 7 bases that match TRBD1. Near its end, the DNA agrees better with TRBJ2-7, so the J call may be wrong. Germline assignment: CDR1 ENHRY and CDR2 SYGVKD. This CDR3 has 14 residues.

This chain uses TRBV9 with TRBJ1-3; D remains ambiguous. V was cut by 5 bases and J by 0 bases, with 6 bases left in between. CDR1 SGDLS and CDR2 YYNGEE come from the germline V gene. This CDR3 is 13 amino acids long. CDR3 region: CASSQNSGNTIYF. The CDR3 nucleotides read TGTGCCAGCAGTCAGAACTCTGGAAACACCATATATTTT.

This chain connects TRBV6-5 to TRBJ2-1; 12 bases match TRBD2. Trimming cost V 7 bases and J 10 bases; bases outside gene matches: 11. This CDR3 contains 15 residues. CDR1 MNHEY and CDR2 SVGAGI come from the germline V gene. The CDR3 here is CASTSGLAGLLEQFF. DNA for the CDR3: TGTGCCAGCACCTCGGGACTAGCGGGCCTCCTCGAGCAGTTCTTC.

The rearrangement uses TRBV6-5 and TRBJ2-5, with 10 bases identical to TRBD1. The CDR3 has 13 amino acids. Per germline, CDR1 MNHEY and CDR2 SVGAGI. After removal of 6 bases from V and 7 bases from J, the junction contained 5 bases not matched to a gene. For the CDR3, the DNA is TGTGCCAGCAGCCAGGGACAGGGGACGACCCAGTACTTC. Encoded protein: CASSQGQGTTQYF.

The gene calls are TRBV2 and TRBJ1-1; the D is unclear. The germline CDR1 and CDR2 sequences are SNHLY and FYNNEI. V was shortened by 3 bases and J by 1 base, with 6 bases between the two germline ends. CDR3 length: 13 amino acids. The CDR3 DNA reads TGTGCCAGCAGTGACGTCAGGAACACTGAAGCTTTCTTT. Protein: CASSDVRNTEAFF.

J is TRBJ2-6 and V is TRBV6-5, with D tentatively TRBD2 (6 bases). CDR1 is MNHEY and CDR2 is SVGAGI in the germline V gene. Deletions cut 2 bases from V and 1 base from J, with 6 bases between. The CDR3 extends over 15 amino acids. The CDR3 coding sequence is TGTGCCAGCAGTTACGGGGGGTCTGGGGCCAACGTCCTGACTTTC. Its translation is CASSYGGSGANVLTF.

On this clone: Sequence at one end of the junction differs from germline and may be a read error. The chain is built from TRBV7-7 and TRBJ2-1; TRBD2 matches 7 bases. Germline V gene sequence: CDR1 SSHAT, CDR2 FNYEAQ (reference sequence). The CDR3 is 15 residues long. The CDR3: CASSLGRGVDNEQFF. The CDR3 DNA sequence: TGTGCTAGCAGCTTAGGGAGGGGTGTGGACAATGAGCAGTTCTTC.

The rearrangement joins TRBV29-1 to TRBJ2-3, with 9 bases matching TRBD2. Per the germline V gene, CDR1 is SQVTM and CDR2 is ANQGSEA. CDR3 length: 14 residues. Trimming took 4 bases from V and 5 from J; bases not matched to a gene: 7. DNA for the CDR3: TGCAGCGTTGCGACTAGCGGCCCACTAGATACGCAGTATTTT. Residues: CSVATSGPLDTQYF.

The V call is TRBV7-2, the J call TRBJ2-5, with 8 positions matching TRBD2. CDR3 length equals 17 residues. Germline CDR1 reads SGHTA; CDR2 reads FQGNSA. J was trimmed by 2 bases and V by 6 bases; bases with no gene match: 14. CDR3 residues: CASSSAGTRLLQETQYF. DNA for the CDR3: TGTGCCAGCAGTTCGGCCGGGACTAGACTATTACAAGAGACCCAGTACTTC.